This T cell receptor beta chain was obtained from a study of CD8 T cells in Susac syndrome. RNA amounts of about 0.45 to 1 ug underwent reverse transcription with random hexamers. immunoSEQ multiplex PCR amplified TCR beta CDR3 across 54 Vbeta, 13 Jbeta. TCRdb used MiXCR to reprocess the immunoSEQ multiplex PCR reads, holding one entry per CDR3 protein. The sample records 110,000 or so distinct CDR3 sequences, about 92% being singletons. V gave up 2 bases and J gave up 2 bases, with 11 bases separating them. The CDR3 covers 15 residues. The germline V gene encodes CDR1 SGHDT and CDR2 YYEEEE. A single count supports this clonotype. CD8+ and CD4+ T cells from blood underwent TCR beta sequencing. The authors negatively isolated CD8+ and CD4+ T cells and FACS-enriched TEMRA cells.

Sequencing input: CD4+ T cells from PBMCs. The rearrangement joins TRBV5-6 to TRBJ1-5; no firm D call. The clonotype was recovered from a human donor with multiple sclerosis. Written as DNA, the CDR3 is TGTGCCAGCAGCTTATTCGGTATGGGCAATCAGCCCCAGCATTTT. This gives the protein CASSLFGMGNQPQHF.